A selection of T cell receptor beta chains follows, all from one sample in a study of early T cells in non-severe SARS-CoV-2 infection. TCRdb itself ran the 5' RACE reads through MiXCR, one entry per CDR3 protein. The sample holds about 39,000 distinct CDR3 sequences, 4.5% to 7% seen once. Source: whole blood, taken at baseline. Receptors were obtained from an adult who was a healthcare worker with PCR-confirmed SARS-CoV-2 infection or an uninfected control (not recorded which). The CDR3 runs from the conserved cysteine through the conserved F or W. D genes are given only for firm matches. Where a row states a size, it is once, few, many or the class of an expanded clone; other rows omit it.

D: .; J: TRBJ1-1; size: few; V: TRBV2; CDR3: CASRVGGGTEAFF; DNA: TGTGCCAGCAGGGTCGGGGGGGGCACTGAAGCTTTCTTT
D: .; J: TRBJ2-5; size: .; V: TRBV29-1; CDR3: CSVERYRETQYF; DNA: TGCAGCGTTGAACGCTACCGGGAGACCCAGTACTTC
D: TRBD2; J: TRBJ2-1; size: many; V: TRBV20-1; CDR3: CSALSGRAVEQFF; DNA: TGCAGTGCCCTTAGCGGGAGGGCCGTTGAGCAGTTCTTC
D: .; J: TRBJ2-5; size: few; V: TRBV5-1; CDR3: CASRENEVETQYF; DNA: TGCGCCAGCCGGGAGAACGAAGTGGAGACCCAGTACTTC
D: .; J: TRBJ1-1; size: many; V: TRBV4-3; CDR3: CASSQALPGRMNTEAFF; DNA: TGCGCCAGCAGCCAAGCCCTGCCAGGTCGAATGAACACTGAAGCTTTCTTT
D: .; J: TRBJ2-3; size: .; V: TRBV4-1; CDR3: CASSHSSSGDTQYF; DNA: TGCGCCAGCAGCCACAGCTCATCGGGAGATACGCAGTATTTT
D: .; J: TRBJ2-1; size: .; V: TRBV12-3/TRBV12-4; CDR3: CASSLGLGGSGQFF; DNA: TGTGCCAGCAGTTTAGGATTGGGTGGGTCGGGGCAGTTCTTC
D: TRBD1; J: TRBJ1-1; size: few; V: TRBV27; CDR3: CASSRSYRGNTEAFF; DNA: TGTGCCAGCAGTCGTAGTTACAGGGGAAACACTGAAGCTTTCTTT
D: TRBD2; J: TRBJ2-4; size: many; V: TRBV9; CDR3: CASSAELADRVNIQYF; DNA: TGTGCCAGCAGCGCGGAACTAGCGGATCGAGTAAACATTCAGTACTTC
D: .; J: TRBJ1-1; size: many; V: TRBV9; CDR3: CASSVGPPNTEAFF; DNA: TGTGCCAGCAGCGTGGGACCCCCCAATACTGAAGCTTTCTTT
D: TRBD1; J: TRBJ1-6; size: many; V: TRBV10-3; CDR3: CAISESGTGPLHF; DNA: TGTGCCATCAGTGAGTCGGGGACAGGACCCCTCCACTTT
D: .; J: TRBJ1-2; size: many; V: TRBV6-1; CDR3: CASSEGPGTYGYTF; DNA: TGTGCCAGCAGTGAAGGGCCAGGGACCTATGGCTACACCTTC
D: .; J: TRBJ2-4; size: .; V: TRBV19; CDR3: CASSGGPRGNIQYF; DNA: TGTGCCAGTAGTGGGGGACCTAGGGGAAACATTCAGTACTTC
D: TRBD2; J: TRBJ2-7; size: many; V: TRBV12-3/TRBV12-4; CDR3: CASRPSGSTHEQYF; DNA: TGTGCCAGCAGGCCTAGCGGGAGCACCCACGAGCAGTACTTC
D: TRBD2; J: TRBJ2-5; size: .; V: TRBV19; CDR3: CASSIEAGGRGTQYF; DNA: TGTGCCAGTAGTATCGAAGCGGGGGGCCGCGGGACCCAGTACTTC
D: .; J: TRBJ2-1; size: many; V: TRBV5-5; CDR3: CASSLDQSRYNEQFF; DNA: TGTGCCAGCAGCTTGGACCAGTCCCGATACAATGAGCAGTTCTTC
D: .; J: TRBJ1-2; size: many; V: TRBV12-3/TRBV12-4; CDR3: CASSTRTGGWYGYTF; DNA: TGTGCCAGCAGTACTCGGACGGGAGGGTGGTATGGCTACACCTTC
D: .; J: TRBJ2-5; size: many; V: TRBV29-1; CDR3: CSVDWQTQETQYF; DNA: TGCAGCGTTGACTGGCAGACCCAAGAGACCCAGTACTTC
D: .; J: TRBJ1-5; size: many; V: TRBV12-3/TRBV12-4; CDR3: CASSREVYQPQHF; DNA: TGTGCCAGCAGTCGAGAGGTGTATCAGCCCCAGCATTTT
D: .; J: TRBJ2-1; size: many; V: TRBV20-1; CDR3: CSARAISSSYNEQFF; DNA: TGCAGTGCTAGAGCGATTAGCTCCTCCTACAATGAGCAGTTCTTC
D: .; J: TRBJ1-3; size: many; V: TRBV20-1; CDR3: CSAEDRSYSGNTIYF; DNA: TGCAGTGCCGAGGACAGATCATACTCTGGAAACACCATATATTTT
D: .; J: TRBJ1-1; size: many; V: TRBV29-1; CDR3: CSIIRPTEAFF; DNA: TGCAGCATCATTCGCCCCACTGAAGCTTTCTTT
D: .; J: TRBJ1-4; size: many; V: TRBV4-2; CDR3: CASSPVGETSNEKLFF; DNA: TGTGCCAGCAGCCCCGTAGGGGAGACCTCTAATGAAAAACTGTTTTTT
D: TRBD2; J: TRBJ2-3; size: many; V: TRBV3-1; CDR3: CASSQRLAPTDTQYF; DNA: TGTGCCAGCAGCCAACGACTAGCGCCCACAGATACGCAGTATTTT
D: .; J: TRBJ2-6; size: many; V: TRBV12-3/TRBV12-4; CDR3: CASSFSWGSGANVLTF; DNA: TGTGCCAGCAGTTTCTCGTGGGGCTCTGGGGCCAACGTCCTGACTTTC
D: .; J: TRBJ1-2; size: many; V: TRBV2; CDR3: CASSDTYPNYGYTF; DNA: TGTGCCAGCAGTGACACATATCCTAACTATGGCTACACCTTC
D: .; J: TRBJ2-2; size: few; V: TRBV28; CDR3: CASSSLYNTGELFF; DNA: TGTGCCAGCAGTTCCCTGTACAACACCGGGGAGCTGTTTTTT
D: TRBD2; J: TRBJ2-1; size: few; V: TRBV4-2; CDR3: CASSLSALAGEYEQFF; DNA: TGTGCCAGCAGCCTCTCAGCGCTAGCGGGAGAATATGAGCAGTTCTTC
D: .; J: TRBJ1-5; size: many; V: TRBV18; CDR3: CASSPLRADNQPQHF; DNA: TGTGCCAGCTCACCTCTAAGGGCGGACAATCAGCCCCAGCATTTT
D: TRBD2; J: TRBJ2-1; size: many; V: TRBV7-9; CDR3: CASSSSRLTSGFEQFF; DNA: TGTGCCAGCAGCTCCAGTCGTCTGACTAGCGGTTTTGAGCAGTTCTTC
D: .; J: TRBJ1-1; size: many; V: TRBV6-2/TRBV6-3; CDR3: CASSYGGKIEAFF; DNA: TGTGCCAGCAGTTACGGGGGGAAGATTGAAGCTTTCTTT
D: .; J: TRBJ1-1; size: many; V: TRBV6-6; CDR3: CASSPRTDRWAFF; DNA: TGTGCCAGCAGTCCTCGGACAGACCGATGGGCTTTCTTT
D: .; J: TRBJ2-5; size: .; V: TRBV25-1; CDR3: CASRQDPGEREETQYF; DNA: TGTGCCAGCAGACAAGACCCAGGGGAGCGGGAAGAGACCCAGTACTTC
D: .; J: TRBJ1-1; size: .; V: TRBV6-4; CDR3: CASSVNEATEAFF; DNA: TGTGCCAGCAGTGTCAACGAAGCCACTGAAGCTTTCTTT
D: .; J: TRBJ2-1; size: many; V: TRBV2; CDR3: CASSGTGNNEQFF; DNA: TGTGCCAGCAGTGGGACTGGAAACAATGAGCAGTTCTTC
D: .; J: TRBJ2-2; size: .; V: TRBV19; CDR3: CASNLNTGELFF; DNA: TGTGCCAGTAATCTTAACACCGGGGAGCTGTTTTTT
D: .; J: TRBJ2-3; size: many; V: TRBV4-1; CDR3: CASSQAGADTQYF; DNA: TGCGCCAGCAGCCAAGCGGGCGCAGATACGCAGTATTTT
D: .; J: TRBJ1-2; size: few; V: TRBV20-1; CDR3: CSALDANYGYTF; DNA: TGCAGTGCTCTGGATGCTAACTATGGCTACACCTTC
D: .; J: TRBJ2-7; size: many; V: TRBV20-1; CDR3: CSAGWWAPPFQQYF; DNA: TGCAGTGCCGGGTGGTGGGCTCCACCTTTCCAGCAGTACTTC
D: .; J: TRBJ2-4; size: many; V: TRBV29-1; CDR3: CSVGAGRNIQHF; DNA: TGCAGCGTTGGGGCAGGGAGAAACATTCAGCACTTC
D: .; J: TRBJ2-1; size: many; V: TRBV19; CDR3: CASSIFRGGSHEQFF; DNA: TGTGCCAGTAGTATATTCAGGGGTGGTAGTCATGAGCAGTTCTTC
D: TRBD2; J: TRBJ2-3; size: many; V: TRBV5-1; CDR3: CASSSGLAGPTDTQYF; DNA: TGCGCCAGCAGCTCAGGACTAGCGGGACCCACAGATACGCAGTATTTT
D: .; J: TRBJ1-5; size: many; V: TRBV12-3/TRBV12-4; CDR3: CASSPRGQNSNQPQHF; DNA: TGTGCCAGCAGTCCACGAGGCCAGAATAGCAATCAGCCCCAGCATTTT
D: .; J: TRBJ1-1; size: many; V: TRBV12-3/TRBV12-4; CDR3: CASSSRDLATEAFF; DNA: TGTGCCAGCAGTTCAAGAGATTTGGCCACTGAAGCTTTCTTT
D: .; J: TRBJ2-1; size: few; V: TRBV10-3; CDR3: CAISGGSYNEQFF; DNA: TGTGCCATCAGTGGTGGGTCCTACAATGAGCAGTTCTTC
D: TRBD2; J: TRBJ2-1; size: few; V: TRBV5-4; CDR3: CASSRGRGNEQFF; DNA: TGTGCCAGCAGCCGCGGGAGAGGGAATGAGCAGTTCTTC
D: .; J: TRBJ2-7; size: many; V: TRBV2; CDR3: CASSEPSGFSSYEQYF; DNA: TGTGCCAGCAGTGAACCATCAGGGTTTAGCTCCTACGAGCAGTACTTC
D: .; J: TRBJ2-2; size: .; V: TRBV29-1; CDR3: CSVEPGANTGELFF; DNA: TGCAGCGTTGAACCGGGGGCGAACACCGGGGAGCTGTTTTTT
D: .; J: TRBJ2-7; size: many; V: TRBV6-5; CDR3: CASSYSVGGGTYEQYF; DNA: TGTGCCAGCAGTTACTCGGTGGGGGGAGGAACCTACGAGCAGTACTTC
D: TRBD2; J: TRBJ2-7; size: many; V: TRBV6-1; CDR3: CASKSPTSGTLGEQYF; DNA: TGTGCCAGCAAATCCCCGACTAGCGGGACCCTTGGCGAGCAGTACTTC
D: .; J: TRBJ2-5; size: many; V: TRBV5-1; CDR3: CASSPTGDTVSQYF; DNA: TGCGCCAGCAGCCCGACGGGAGACACAGTCTCCCAGTACTTC
D: .; J: TRBJ2-2; size: many; V: TRBV19; CDR3: CASSPGSPRELFF; DNA: TGTGCCAGTAGTCCCGGGTCCCCTCGGGAGCTGTTTTTT
D: .; J: TRBJ1-1; size: many; V: TRBV22-1; CDR3: CPGSPPPSAGHLGAFF; DNA: TGTCCTGGGAGCCCTCCGCCCTCCGCAGGACATTTAGGGGCTTTCTTT